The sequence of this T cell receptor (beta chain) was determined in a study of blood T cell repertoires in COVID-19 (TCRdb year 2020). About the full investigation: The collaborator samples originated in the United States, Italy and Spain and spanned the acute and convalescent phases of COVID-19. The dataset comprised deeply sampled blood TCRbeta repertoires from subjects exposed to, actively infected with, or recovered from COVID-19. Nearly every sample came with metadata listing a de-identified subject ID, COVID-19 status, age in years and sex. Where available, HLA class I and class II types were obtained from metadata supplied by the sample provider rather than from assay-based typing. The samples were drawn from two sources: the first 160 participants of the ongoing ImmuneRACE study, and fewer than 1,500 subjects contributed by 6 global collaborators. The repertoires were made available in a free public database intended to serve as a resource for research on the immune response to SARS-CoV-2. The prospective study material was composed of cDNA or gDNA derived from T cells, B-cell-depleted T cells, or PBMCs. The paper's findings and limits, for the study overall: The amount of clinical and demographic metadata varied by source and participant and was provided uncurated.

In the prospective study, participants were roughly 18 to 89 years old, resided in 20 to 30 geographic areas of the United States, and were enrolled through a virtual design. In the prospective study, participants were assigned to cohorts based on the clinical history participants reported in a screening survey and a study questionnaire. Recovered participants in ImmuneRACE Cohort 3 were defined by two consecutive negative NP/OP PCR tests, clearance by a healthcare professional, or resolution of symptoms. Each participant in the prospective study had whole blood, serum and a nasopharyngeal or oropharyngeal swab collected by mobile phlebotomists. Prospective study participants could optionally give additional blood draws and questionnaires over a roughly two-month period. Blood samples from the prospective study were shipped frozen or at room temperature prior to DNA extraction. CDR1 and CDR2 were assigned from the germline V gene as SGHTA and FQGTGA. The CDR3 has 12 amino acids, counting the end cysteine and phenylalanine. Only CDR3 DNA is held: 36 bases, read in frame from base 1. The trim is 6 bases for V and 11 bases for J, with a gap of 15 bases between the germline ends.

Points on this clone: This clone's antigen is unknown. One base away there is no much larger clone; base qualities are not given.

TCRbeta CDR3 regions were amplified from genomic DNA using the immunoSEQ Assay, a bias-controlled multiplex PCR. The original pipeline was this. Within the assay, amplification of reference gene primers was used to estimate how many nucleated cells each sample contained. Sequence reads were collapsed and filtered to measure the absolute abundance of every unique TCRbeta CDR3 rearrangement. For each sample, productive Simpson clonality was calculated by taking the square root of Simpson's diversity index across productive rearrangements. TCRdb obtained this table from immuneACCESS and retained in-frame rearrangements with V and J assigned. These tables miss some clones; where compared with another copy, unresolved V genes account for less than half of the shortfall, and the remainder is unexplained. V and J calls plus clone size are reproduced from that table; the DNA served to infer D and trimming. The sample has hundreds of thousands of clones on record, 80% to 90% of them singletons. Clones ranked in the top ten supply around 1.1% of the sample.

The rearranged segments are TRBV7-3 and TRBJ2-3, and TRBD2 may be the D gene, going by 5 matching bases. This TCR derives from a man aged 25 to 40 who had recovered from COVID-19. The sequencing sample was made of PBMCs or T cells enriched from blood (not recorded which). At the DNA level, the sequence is TGTGCCAGCAGTGAGGGCAGTTCCAAGCAGTATTTT. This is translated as CASSEGSSKQYF. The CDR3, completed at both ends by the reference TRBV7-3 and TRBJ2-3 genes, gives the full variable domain GAGVSQTPSNKVTEKGKYVELRCDPISGHTALYWYRQSLGQGPEFLIYFQGTGAADDSGLPNDRFFAVRPEGSVSTLKIQRTERGDSAVYLCASSEGSSKQYFGPGTRLTVL.